This TCR beta chain was captured by sequencing in a study of T cells in Graves' hyperthyroidism and ophthalmopathy. Whole-study context: Peripheral blood collection took place at initial diagnosis, before any treatment. General observations from the study: In validation, the model predicted ophthalmopathy. These predictions came a median approximately six months before onset.

This clonotype showed up many times. The antigen remains unidentified. Patients with uncontrolled infections, other autoimmune diseases, pregnancy or lactation were excluded. Diagnosing involved the use of clinical symptoms, serum thyroxine and TRAb, thyroid ultrasound and orbital computed tomography. TCR beta CDR3 sequences were amplified from RNA transcripts. TCR CDR3 regions were first amplified by RT-PCR with HTBI primers. Each CDR3 protein is one row after TCRdb ran MiXCR on the multiplex PCR reads. The sample lists fewer than 450,000 distinct CDR3 sequences, 15% to 20% seen once, with roughly 35% in the top ten. There are 17 residues in the CDR3. Trimming removed 3 bases at V and 2 bases at J, with 16 bases between. Germline assignment: CDR1 MNHEY and CDR2 SMNVEV (reference sequence).

The clonotype comes from a woman aged 30 to 39 with Graves' hyperthyroidism that later progressed to Graves' ophthalmopathy. The V call is TRBV27, the J call TRBJ2-2, with a weak D call TRBD2 (6 bases). The sample was blood. The CDR3 loop reads CASSFLYGTLNTGELFF. The CDR3 bases are TGTGCCAGCAGTTTCTTGTATGGGACTTTAAACACCGGGGAGCTGTTTTTT.